The following is a T cell receptor beta chain sequence with its context. Its antigen remains unidentified. The data belong to a study of T cell repertoires in cytomegalovirus infection. Whole-study context: It was the public TCR beta signatures that indicated both CMV infection and matching HLA type.

MiXCR, applied by TCRdb to the reads, yields one record per CDR3 protein. Among hundreds of thousands of distinct CDR3 sequences listed, 11% were seen once. Trimming took off 2 bases at V and 5 bases at J, with 12 bases between the two ends. The CDR3 is 14 residues long. The germline gives CDR1 SGHDN, CDR2 FVKESK. Notes on the study in general: The response measured ex vivo was dominated by TCR beta clonotypes (HLA-C-restricted and CMV-specific). Identification of carriers of CMV plus the relevant HLA was performed using cumulative public TCR beta family frequency.

This clonotype was sampled from a human donor in good health (CMV status not recorded). Some clones in this sample may be carry-over from other donors' samples. V usage is TRBV14 and J usage is TRBJ1-1; TRBD1 might be the D (5 bases). The sample was PBMCs. The DNA for the CDR3 is TGTGCCAGCAGCCAACTTCGGGGCAGGACTGAAGCTTTCTTT. Translation: CASSQLRGRTEAFF.